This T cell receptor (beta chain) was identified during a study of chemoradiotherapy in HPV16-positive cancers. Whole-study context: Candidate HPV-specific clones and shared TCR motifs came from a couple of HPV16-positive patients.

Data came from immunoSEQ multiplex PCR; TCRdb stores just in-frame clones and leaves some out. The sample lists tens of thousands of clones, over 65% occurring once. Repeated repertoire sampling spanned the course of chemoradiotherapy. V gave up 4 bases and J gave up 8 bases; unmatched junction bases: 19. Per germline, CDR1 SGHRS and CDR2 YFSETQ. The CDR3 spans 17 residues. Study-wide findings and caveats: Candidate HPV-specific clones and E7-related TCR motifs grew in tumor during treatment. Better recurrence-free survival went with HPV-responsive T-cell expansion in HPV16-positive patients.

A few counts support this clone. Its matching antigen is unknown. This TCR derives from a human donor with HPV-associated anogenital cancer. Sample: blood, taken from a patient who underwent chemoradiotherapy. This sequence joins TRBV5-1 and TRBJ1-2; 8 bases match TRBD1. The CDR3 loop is CASSQSPPSAGGQGYTF. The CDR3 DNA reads TGCGCCAGCAGCCAAAGTCCCCCCTCAGCAGGGGGCCAAGGCTACACCTTC.